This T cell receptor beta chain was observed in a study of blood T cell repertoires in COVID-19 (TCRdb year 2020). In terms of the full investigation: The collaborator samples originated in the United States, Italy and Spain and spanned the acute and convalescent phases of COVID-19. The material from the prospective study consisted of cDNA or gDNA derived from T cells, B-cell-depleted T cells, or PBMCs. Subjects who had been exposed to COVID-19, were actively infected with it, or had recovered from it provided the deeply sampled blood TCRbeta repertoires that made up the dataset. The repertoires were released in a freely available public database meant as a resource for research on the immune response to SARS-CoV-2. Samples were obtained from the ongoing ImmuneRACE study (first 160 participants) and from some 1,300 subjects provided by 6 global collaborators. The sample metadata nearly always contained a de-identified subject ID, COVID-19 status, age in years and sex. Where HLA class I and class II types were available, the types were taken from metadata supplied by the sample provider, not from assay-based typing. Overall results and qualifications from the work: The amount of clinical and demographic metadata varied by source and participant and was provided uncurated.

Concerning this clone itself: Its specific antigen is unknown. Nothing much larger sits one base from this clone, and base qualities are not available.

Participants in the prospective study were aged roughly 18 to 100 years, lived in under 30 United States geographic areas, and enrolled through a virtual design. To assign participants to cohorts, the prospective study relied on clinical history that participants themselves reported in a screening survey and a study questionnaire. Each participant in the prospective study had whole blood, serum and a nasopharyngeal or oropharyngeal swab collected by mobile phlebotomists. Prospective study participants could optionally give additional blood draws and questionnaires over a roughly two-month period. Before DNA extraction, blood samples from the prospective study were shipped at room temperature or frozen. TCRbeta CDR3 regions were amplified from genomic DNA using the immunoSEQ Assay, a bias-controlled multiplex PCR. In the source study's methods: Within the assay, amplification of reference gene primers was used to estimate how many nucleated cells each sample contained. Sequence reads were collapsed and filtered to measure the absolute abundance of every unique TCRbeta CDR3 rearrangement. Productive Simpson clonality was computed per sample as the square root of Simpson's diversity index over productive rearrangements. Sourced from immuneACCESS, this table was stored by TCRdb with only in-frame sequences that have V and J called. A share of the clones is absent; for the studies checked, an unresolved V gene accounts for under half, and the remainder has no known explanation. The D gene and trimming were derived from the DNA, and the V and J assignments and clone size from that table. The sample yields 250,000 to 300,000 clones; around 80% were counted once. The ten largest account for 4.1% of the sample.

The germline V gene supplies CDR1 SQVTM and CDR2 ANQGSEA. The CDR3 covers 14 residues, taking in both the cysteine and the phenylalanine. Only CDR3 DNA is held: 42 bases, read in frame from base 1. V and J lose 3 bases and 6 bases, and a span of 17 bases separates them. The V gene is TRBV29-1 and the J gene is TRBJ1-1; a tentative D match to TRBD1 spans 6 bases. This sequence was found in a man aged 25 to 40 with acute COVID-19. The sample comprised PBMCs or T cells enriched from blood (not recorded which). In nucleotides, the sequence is TGCAGCGTTGACGCAGGGGCAGGAAGGGCTGAAGCTTTCTTT. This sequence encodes CSVDAGAGRAEAFF.